What follows is one T cell receptor beta chain and its context. This clone was detected once. It has no known antigen specificity. An end of the junction does not agree with germline; a read error may underlie this. This sample was included in a study of T cell repertoires and Cas9 in healthy adults (dated by TCRdb to the late 2010s). Turning to the overall study: Within the CD4 and CD8 compartments, SpCas9-reactive T cells were assessed for multi-effector potency, cytotoxicity and lineage determination. The study looked at preexisting T cell immunity to the Streptococcus pyogenes Cas9 nuclease (SpCas9), which is used in CRISPR gene editing.

The CDR3 covers 11 residues, taking in both the cysteine and the phenylalanine. The entry retains the CDR3 DNA only, 33 bases that are in frame from base 1. The germline V gene provides CDR1 SGHDT and CDR2 YYEEEE. Healthy humans served as the donors. Libraries were built with the immunoSEQ multiplex PCR assay. As stored in TCRdb, this immuneACCESS dataset retains in-frame rearrangements with V and J assigned. A fraction of the clones does not appear; measured against another copy, unresolved V genes explain less than half of the discrepancy, and the remainder lacks a known reason. This sample holds about 22,000 clones; about 90% were observed only once. 1.5% to 1.7% of the sample comes from the top ten. The study at large found these results: In vitro, SpCas9-reactive regulatory T cells were reported to reduce the proliferation and function of SpCas9-reactive effector T cells.

This TCR was sampled from a human donor in good health. Sequenced input: CD4+ effector T cells (CD127+, CD25-, CD137-, CD154-) from PBMCs; culture status not recorded. The chain is assembled from TRBV5-6 and TRBJ2-1; 7 central nucleotides agree with TRBD2. In nucleotide form, the sequence is TGTGCCAGCAGCTCGGGAGGACGAGGGATCTTC. Its translation reads: CASSSGGRGIF.